These 10 T cell receptor beta chains came from one sample sequenced in a study of OX40 agonist ivuxolimab in advanced cancers. This table comes from immunoSEQ multiplex PCR, and its TCRdb copy is limited to in-frame clones, with some not included. Of around 100,000 clones in the sample, approximately 87% were seen once. The sequencing used CD4+ or CD8+ T cells sorted from blood, collected in a trial of the OX40 agonist ivuxolimab. These receptors were obtained from an adult with an advanced solid tumor such as melanoma, head and neck, liver or kidney cancer.

The V call is TRBV11-2, the J call TRBJ2-1; 7 nucleotides align to TRBD1. V lost 2 bases and J lost 4; bases outside the gene matches: 2. CDR1 and CDR2 (germline): SGHAT, FQNNGV. The CDR3 runs 14 residues. CDR3 in amino acids: CASSLNRGYNEQFF. The DNA for the CDR3 is TGTGCCAGCAGCTTAAACAGGGGTTACAATGAGCAGTTCTTC.

CDR3 sequence (DNA): TGTGCCAGCAGCACCGAGGGGTACGAGCAGTACTTC. Protein sequence: CASSTEGYEQYF. The V call is TRBV5-5, the J call TRBJ2-7; TRBD1 or TRBD2 may be the D gene (5 bases each). The length of the CDR3 is 12 residues. Germline V CDR1 and CDR2: SGHKS, YYEKEE (reference sequence). V lost 4 bases, J lost 4 bases, and 9 bases lay in between.

This clone was seen just once. V is TRBV5-1 and J is TRBJ1-6, with 8 bases that match TRBD1. This CDR3 spans 15 amino acids. Germline V gene sequence: CDR1 SGHRS, CDR2 YFSETQ. J was trimmed by 7 bases and V by 6 bases; bases with no gene match: 9. CDR3 region: CASTLGGTGNSPLHF. In DNA form, the CDR3 reads TGCGCCAGCACCCTTGGAGGGACAGGCAATTCACCCCTCCACTTT.

The rearrangement joins TRBV5-1 to TRBJ2-3; 12 bases fit TRBD2. This CDR3 is built from 20 residues. Germline V CDR1 and CDR2: SGHRS, YFSETQ. Trimming at V came to 0 bases and at J to 2 bases, leaving 13 bases not matched to a gene. CDR3 loop: CASSLGTSGTLRENTDTQYF. In DNA, the CDR3 is TGCGCCAGCAGCTTGGGGACTAGCGGGACCCTTAGGGAAAACACAGATACGCAGTATTTT.

The rearrangement joins TRBV9 to TRBJ2-1; unclear D gene. The germline V and J ends were trimmed by 0 bases and 7 bases, with 5 bases remaining between them. The CDR3 length is 12 residues. CDR1 SGDLS and CDR2 YYNGEE come from the germline V gene. As DNA, the CDR3 is TGTGCCAGCAGCGTAGACGGGAATGAGCAGTTCTTC. Protein: CASSVDGNEQFF.

J is TRBJ1-3 and V is TRBV7-9, with D uncertain. Germline lookup yields CDR1 SEHNR and CDR2 FQNEAQ (reference sequence). V lost 7 bases and J lost 0, with 16 bases in between. The CDR3 is made up of 16 amino acids. The DNA of the CDR3 is TGTGCCAGCACCAACCCCAGTCGGGACTCTGGAAACACCATATATTTT. Protein: CASTNPSRDSGNTIYF.

The rearrangement joins TRBV5-1 to TRBJ2-5, with 12 positions matching TRBD1. This CDR3 comprises 14 residues. V gave up 5 bases and J gave up 4 bases; unmatched junction bases: 3. Per germline, CDR1 SGHRS and CDR2 YFSETQ. The CDR3: CASSRDRGRETQYF. CDR3 DNA: TGCGCCAGCAGTCGGGACAGGGGGCGAGAGACCCAGTACTTC.

The J gene is TRBJ1-4, the V gene TRBV7-2; tentatively, D is TRBD1 (5 bases). Germline V lookup: CDR1 SGHTA, CDR2 FQGNSA. V shed 5 bases and J shed 2 bases, with 15 bases lying between them. The CDR3 has 16 residues. The CDR3 bases are TGTGCCAGCAGCCCCTCCCCGACAGACACTAATGAAAAACTGTTTTTT. This sequence encodes CASSPSPTDTNEKLFF.

V usage is TRBV2 and J usage is TRBJ1-5; the D gene is possibly TRBD1 (5 bases). From germline, CDR1 is SNHLY and CDR2 FYNNEI. The CDR3 has 16 residues. V was shortened by 5 bases and J by 6 bases, with 20 bases between the two germline ends. CDR3 sequence reads: CASSSPGTRSGQPQHF. DNA of the CDR3: TGTGCCAGCAGTTCACCCGGGACCAGGAGCGGTCAGCCCCAGCATTTT.

The CDR3 region has the DNA TGCGCCAGCAGCCGGGACCACACTAATTCACCCCTCCACTTT. This encodes CASSRDHTNSPLHF. The chain links TRBV4-3 to TRBJ1-6; D may be TRBD1 (5 bases). The CDR3 contains 14 residues. V lost 4 bases, J lost 6 bases, and 10 bases lay in between. The germline CDR1 and CDR2 sequences are LGHNA and YSLEER.